These 22 T cell receptor beta chains share one sample of origin, sequenced in a study of blood T cell repertoires in COVID-19. TCRdb's copy holds only in-frame clones and misses some; the assay was immunoSEQ multiplex PCR. In the table there are 150,000 to 200,000 clones, roughly 88% of which are singletons. The sample was PBMCs or T cells enriched from blood (not recorded which). The receptors were gathered from a man aged 50 to 60 who had recovered from COVID-19.

The chain recombines TRBV14 with TRBJ1-3; tentative D call: TRBD1 (5 bases). The ends were cut back, 4 bases at V and 1 base at J, with 11 bases in the middle. CDR1 is SGHDN, CDR2 FVKESK, per germline. The CDR3 loop spans 15 amino acids. The CDR3 region has the DNA TGTGCCAGCAGCCCGATCCAGGGTTCTGGAAACACCATATATTTT. Translating gives CASSPIQGSGNTIYF.

The chain recombines TRBV24-1 with TRBJ1-1; 7 bases align to TRBD1. Germline V CDR1 and CDR2: KGHDR, SFDVKD. The CDR3 length is 15 residues. V lost 3 bases, J lost 3 bases, and 6 bases stayed unmatched. The CDR3 DNA reads as TGTGCCACCAGTGATGGGTCAGGGGGTCACACTGAAGCTTTCTTT. Translation: CATSDGSGGHTEAFF.

The chain joins TRBV9 to TRBJ1-6, with 11 bases identical to TRBD1. Losses at the gene ends were 0 bases for V and 9 bases for J; bases not matched to a gene: 2. In germline, CDR1 is SGDLS, CDR2 YYNGEE. The CDR3 has 15 amino acids. The CDR3 loop is CASSVGGTGGSPLHF. In DNA, the CDR3 is TGTGCCAGCAGCGTAGGGGGGACAGGGGGTTCACCCCTCCACTTT.

This clone was counted ten times or more. The chain is built from TRBV5-1 and TRBJ1-3; possibly TRBD1 for D (6 bases). Germline assignment: CDR1 SGHRS and CDR2 YFSETQ. With 4 bases removed from V and 6 bases from J, the gap between germline ends came to 14 bases. The CDR3 consists of 14 residues. Written as DNA, the CDR3 is TGCGCCAGCAGCCCCGAGGGGGGGCCAAACACCATATATTTT. Its translation: CASSPEGGPNTIYF. Based on the CDR3 plus reference TRBV5-1 and TRBJ1-3, the full variable domain is KAGVTQTPRYLIKTRGQQVTLSCSPISGHRSVSWYQQTPGQGLQFLFEYFSETQRNKGNFPGRFSGRQFSNSRSEMNVSTLELGDSALYLCASSPEGGPNTIYFGEGSWLTVV.

The chain has TRBV30 and TRBJ1-3; TRBD1 is a possible D gene (6 bases). V was trimmed by 4 bases and J by 4 bases, leaving 35 bases between them. The CDR3 extends over 21 amino acids. Germline-derived CDR1 and CDR2 are GTSNPN and SVGIG (reference sequence). The chain's CDR3 is CAWKVQGYAVEGTFRGNTIYF. DNA of the CDR3: TGTGCCTGGAAGGTACAGGGTTACGCGGTCGAGGGCACTTTTCGGGGAAACACCATATATTTT.

The chain links TRBV20-1 to TRBJ1-6; a weak D match, TRBD1 (6 bases). Trimming took off 6 bases at V and 9 bases at J, with 6 bases between the two ends. Germline V gene data show CDR1 as DFQATT and CDR2 as SNEGSKA (reference sequence). This CDR3 comprises 10 residues. CDR3 DNA sequence: TGCAGTGCAGGGGGTTCACCCCTCCACTTT. This gives the protein CSAGGSPLHF.

The chain uses TRBV28 and TRBJ2-5, with a possible D match to TRBD1 (6 bases). Looked up from germline, CDR1 is MDHEN and CDR2 is SYDVKM. The CDR3 runs to 13 residues. V lost 6 bases and J lost 2, with 10 bases in between. The CDR3 coding sequence is TGTGCCAGCAGAAGAACAGGGCAAGAGACCCAGTACTTC. Translating it yields CASRRTGQETQYF. Full variable domain (remainder filled in from reference TRBV28 and TRBJ2-5): DVKVTQSSRYLVKRTGEKVFLECVQDMDHENMFWYRQDPGLGLRLIYFSYDVKMKEKGDIPEGYSVSREKKERFSLILESASTNQTSMYLCASRRTGQETQYFGPGTRLLVL.

This clone was observed a few times. The rearrangement joins TRBV24-1 to TRBJ2-1, with TRBD2 identical over 7 bases. Per germline, CDR1 KGHDR and CDR2 SFDVKD. Trimming took 4 bases from V and 4 from J; bases not matched to a gene: 9. This CDR3 has 16 residues. Here the CDR3 reads CATSDSSAGNYNEQFF. CDR3 nucleotides: TGTGCCACCAGTGACTCCTCAGCGGGGAATTACAATGAGCAGTTCTTC.

The sample holds one count of this clone. The chain uses TRBV18 and TRBJ1-2; TRBD1 agrees at 7 bases. Germline V lookup: CDR1 KGHSH, CDR2 LQKENI. The CDR3 is 14 amino acids. After removal of 4 bases from V and 6 bases from J, the junction contained 8 bases not matched to a gene. The CDR3 DNA follows: TGTGCCAGCTCACTTGAACAGGGGAACGATGGCTACACCTTC. Translated, it gives CASSLEQGNDGYTF.

The gene calls are TRBV5-8 and TRBJ1-2, with a possible D match to TRBD1 (6 bases). This CDR3 has 16 amino acids. V lost 0 bases, J lost 7 bases, and 19 bases lay in between. The germline V gene has CDR1 SGHTS and CDR2 YDEGEE. This chain's CDR3 is CASSLGYGSGHRGYTF. In DNA, the CDR3 is TGTGCCAGCAGCTTGGGCTACGGCTCGGGACATCGTGGCTACACCTTC.

The chain joins TRBV19 to TRBJ1-3, with D perhaps matching TRBD1 (6 bases). V lost 4 bases, J lost 0 bases, and 13 bases lay in between. This CDR3 comprises 16 residues. From germline, CDR1 is LNHDA and CDR2 SQIVND (reference sequence). This CDR3 reads CASSTRQVGSGNTIYF. For the CDR3, the DNA is TGTGCCAGTAGTACCCGACAGGTGGGCTCTGGAAACACCATATATTTT.

The V and J genes are TRBV9 and TRBJ2-7; tentatively, D is TRBD2 (5 bases). Looked up from germline, CDR1 is SGDLS and CDR2 is YYNGEE. This CDR3 is built from 13 residues. Trimming removed 4 bases from V and 5 bases from J, with 13 bases in between. The CDR3 loop reads CASSSSTRDEQYF. For the CDR3, the DNA is TGTGCCAGCAGCTCATCCACTAGAGACGAGCAGTACTTC.

The chain is built from TRBV3-1 (or the pseudogene TRBV3-2) and TRBJ2-5, with 7 bases fitting TRBD1. The CDR3 consists of 16 residues. In germline, CDR1 is LGHDT, CDR2 YNNKEL (reference sequence). The J segment lost 3 bases and the V segment lost 1 base, leaving 8 bases of the junction unmatched. The CDR3 DNA is TGTGCCAGCAGCCAAGGCCTTTGGCAGGGGGAAGAGACCCAGTACTTC. As protein: CASSQGLWQGEETQYF.

The gene calls are TRBV6-5 and TRBJ1-2; 8 bases line up with TRBD1. The germline gives CDR1 MNHEY, CDR2 SVGAGI. This CDR3 comprises 13 residues. J gave up 8 bases and V 6 bases, and 8 bases lay outside the gene matches. This CDR3 reads CASSLLQGDGYTF. The CDR3 bases are TGTGCCAGCAGCCTTTTACAGGGGGACGGCTACACCTTC.

The CDR3 protein is CSASWSRDQPQHF. DNA of the CDR3: TGCAGTGCTAGTTGGAGTCGAGATCAGCCCCAGCATTTT. V is TRBV20-1 and J is TRBJ1-5; no definite D call. The ends were cut back, 3 bases at V and 5 bases at J, with 11 bases in the middle. The CDR3 has 13 amino acids. Germline CDR1 reads DFQATT; CDR2 reads SNEGSKA (reference sequence).

The chain carries TRBV20-1 and TRBJ2-3, with D tentatively TRBD1 (6 bases). Germline V gives CDR1 DFQATT, CDR2 SNEGSKA (reference sequence). This CDR3 contains 14 residues. V lost 3 bases, J lost 6 bases, and 16 bases lay in between. The CDR3 loop is CSASQGTLGDTQYF. CDR3 coding DNA: TGCAGTGCTAGTCAGGGGACCCTGGGTGATACGCAGTATTTT.

The V call is TRBV29-1, the J call TRBJ2-1; TRBD2 might be the D (6 bases). V lost 3 bases to trimming and J lost 6 bases, with 15 bases between them. The CDR3 covers 14 residues. Germline V gene data show CDR1 as SQVTM and CDR2 as ANQGSEA. The CDR3 DNA sequence: TGCAGCGTTGAGGCCTGGGGGAGGACCAATGAGCAGTTCTTC. This codes for CSVEAWGRTNEQFF.

The chain employs TRBV2 and TRBJ1-6; D unresolved. The ends were cut back, 2 bases at V and 5 bases at J, with 7 bases in the middle. The CDR3 consists of 14 residues. CDR1 and CDR2 from the germline V gene are SNHLY and FYNNEI. Here the CDR3 reads CASSERGNNSPLHF. The DNA of the CDR3 is TGTGCCAGCAGTGAACGGGGTAATAATTCACCCCTCCACTTT.

This clone was found a few times. The rearrangement links TRBV18 to TRBJ2-7; 7 nucleotides line up with TRBD1. CDR1 KGHSH and CDR2 LQKENI come from the germline V gene. V was clipped by 3 bases and J by 3 bases; unmatched bases: 2. The CDR3 length is 13 residues. CDR3 sequence reads: CASSPGQLYEQYF. The CDR3 nucleotides are TGTGCCAGCTCACCGGGACAGCTCTACGAGCAGTACTTC.

The chain joins TRBV5-1 to TRBJ2-3; D perhaps matches TRBD2 (6 bases). The CDR3 is made up of 17 amino acids. CDR1 SGHRS and CDR2 YFSETQ come from the germline V gene. V was cut by 4 bases and J by 3 bases, with 21 bases left in between. The CDR3 sequence: CASSAGAGGVGTDTQYF. CDR3 DNA: TGCGCCAGCAGCGCTGGAGCCGGGGGAGTCGGTACAGATACGCAGTATTTT.

V is TRBV18 and J is TRBJ2-7, with 11 bases matching TRBD1. Germline lookup yields CDR1 KGHSH and CDR2 LQKENI. V lost 2 bases, J lost 4 bases, and 4 bases stayed unmatched. The CDR3 is made up of 15 amino acids. CDR3 nucleotides: TGTGCCAGCTCACCAACCGGGACAGGGGGATACGAGCAGTACTTC. Its translation is CASSPTGTGGYEQYF.

The V gene is TRBV11-3, the J gene TRBJ1-5; D possibly corresponds to TRBD1 (5 bases). Germline V gene sequence: CDR1 SGHNT, CDR2 YENEEA. This CDR3 is built from 19 residues. Trimming cost V 5 bases and J 4 bases, with 27 bases left between them. The chain's CDR3 is CASSTRTISMGMGNQPQHF. CDR3 nucleotide sequence: TGTGCCAGCAGCACCCGGACAATTTCGATGGGAATGGGGAATCAGCCCCAGCATTTT.